Following are 31 T cell receptor beta chains from one sample sequenced in a study of Tregs in tolerant kidney transplant recipients (dated by TCRdb to about 2019). The method was the immunoSEQ multiplex PCR assay. TCRdb carries this immuneACCESS record with in-frame sequences only. Its versions omit some clonotypes, under half of them owing to an unresolved V gene in the studies checked, with the rest unexplained. Counted in this sample were 90,000 to 150,000 clones; around 94% of them appeared once. The ten largest clones take up nearly 0.6% of the sample. Sequenced input: CD4+ T cells from blood. These receptor sequences come from a human donor in good health.

The chain uses TRBV10-3 and TRBJ2-6; 10 bases line up with TRBD1. The germline CDR1 and CDR2 sequences are ENHRY and SYGVKD. V lost 11 bases, J lost 2 bases, and 6 bases stayed unmatched. The CDR3 runs to 15 residues. In DNA, the CDR3 is TGTGCCCTGGGGACAGGGGCCCCTGGGGCCAACGTCCTGACTTTC. Protein product: CALGTGAPGANVLTF.

In DNA form, the CDR3 reads TGTGCCAGCAGCCCCGGTGGCACTAACTATGGCTACACCTTC. Its translation is CASSPGGTNYGYTF. The chain is built from TRBV4-2 and TRBJ1-2, with no clear D. This CDR3 has 14 residues. The V end lost 4 bases, the J end lost 0 bases, and 9 bases lay between the germline ends. The germline V gene has CDR1 LGHNA and CDR2 YNFKEQ.

This clone was observed a handful of times. V gene TRBV7-9 combines with J gene TRBJ1-1, with D possibly matching TRBD1 (6 bases). V lost 6 bases and J 1 base, leaving 12 bases between the germline ends. Germline lookup yields CDR1 SEHNR and CDR2 FQNEAQ (reference sequence). The length of the CDR3 is 14 residues. Here the CDR3 reads CASSLGTRNTEAFF. CDR3 bases: TGTGCCAGCAGTCTCGGGACAAGGAACACTGAAGCTTTCTTT.

This clone has only one observation. DNA for the CDR3: TGTGCCAGCAGTAGCACAGCCCCGGCGAGGAACACCATATATTTT. It specifies CASSSTAPARNTIYF. The genes are TRBV6-6 and TRBJ1-3; the D is unclear. This CDR3 region has 15 residues. Trimming removed 5 bases at V and 7 bases at J, with 18 bases between. From germline, CDR1 is MNHNY and CDR2 SVGAGI (reference sequence).

There are a few counts of this clone. J is TRBJ2-2 and V is TRBV7-6; D call uncertain. V was cut by 3 bases and J by 3 bases, with 8 bases left in between. The CDR3 runs 14 residues. Per the germline V gene, CDR1 is SGHVS and CDR2 is FNYEAQ. The CDR3 reads CASSFFGDTGELFF. CDR3 sequence (DNA): TGTGCCAGCAGCTTTTTCGGTGACACCGGGGAGCTGTTTTTT. Variable domain in full (rest from reference TRBV7-6 and TRBJ2-2): GAGVSQSPRYKVTKRGQDVALRCDPISGHVSLYWYRQALGQGPEFLTYFNYEAQQDKSGLPNDRFSAERPEGSISTLTIQRTEQRDSAMYRCASSFFGDTGELFFGEGSRLTVL.

The chain links TRBV9 to TRBJ2-5; 12 positions match TRBD2. This CDR3 comprises 16 residues. Germline loops: CDR1 SGDLS, CDR2 YYNGEE. V shed 0 bases, J shed 4 bases, and the junction held 4 bases outside the gene matches. CDR3 nucleotide sequence: TGTGCCAGCAGCGTAGTCCCTAGCGGGAGGGGAGAGACCCAGTACTTC. Protein sequence: CASSVVPSGRGETQYF.

CDR3 residues: CASSLDEGAGETQYF. The CDR3 coding sequence is TGTGCCAGCAGCTTAGATGAGGGGGCGGGGGAGACCCAGTACTTC. This rearrangement joins TRBV11-2 to TRBJ2-5, with D possibly matching TRBD1 (7 bases). Germline CDR1 SGHAT, CDR2 FQNNGV. Trimming removed 0 bases at V and 5 bases at J, with 13 bases between. The CDR3 consists of 15 residues.

The chain couples TRBV18 to TRBJ2-4; perhaps D is TRBD1 or TRBD2 (5 bases each). CDR1 KGHSH and CDR2 LQKENI come from the germline V gene. This CDR3 region has 15 residues. V lost 5 bases and J lost 0, with 11 bases in between. In DNA form, the CDR3 reads TGTGCCAGCTCAGATTACGGGACAGCCAAAAACATTCAGTACTTC. Translation gives CASSDYGTAKNIQYF. Looking up the rest from reference TRBV18 and TRBJ2-4 gives the full variable domain: NAGVMQNPRHLVRRRGQEARLRCSPMKGHSHVYWYRQLPEEGLKFMVYLQKENIIDESGMPKERFSAEFPKEGPSILRIQQVVRGDSAAYFCASSDYGTAKNIQYFGAGTRLSVL.

A word on this clone: Other nucleotide sequences in the sample specify the same CDR3. This chain connects TRBV18 to TRBJ2-3; D gene unclear. The CDR3 totals 12 residues. Trimming shortened V by 2 bases and J by 0 bases, and 0 bases separated the two germline ends. Per germline, CDR1 KGHSH and CDR2 LQKENI. CDR3 protein: CASSPSTDTQYF. The CDR3 DNA reads as TGTGCCAGCTCACCAAGCACAGATACGCAGTATTTT.

The CDR3 nucleotides read TGTGCCAGCCAAGGCAACTCTGGAAACACCATATATTTT. It translates to CASQGNSGNTIYF. V is TRBV18 and J is TRBJ1-3; D not certain. Germline-derived CDR1 and CDR2 are KGHSH and LQKENI. The CDR3 extends over 13 amino acids. V lost 8 bases and J lost 0, with 8 bases in between. Together with reference TRBV18 and TRBJ1-3, the CDR3 gives the full variable domain: NAGVMQNPRHLVRRRGQEARLRCSPMKGHSHVYWYRQLPEEGLKFMVYLQKENIIDESGMPKERFSAEFPKEGPSILRIQQVVRGDSAAYFCASQGNSGNTIYFGEGSWLTVV.

V gene TRBV20-1 combines with J gene TRBJ1-5; the D is unclear. Germline CDR1 and CDR2: DFQATT and SNEGSKA (reference sequence). V gave up 7 bases and J gave up 7 bases, with 11 bases separating them. The CDR3 is made up of 11 amino acids. In DNA form, the CDR3 reads TGCAGTGTGGGCAGACTCCAGCCCCAGCATTTT. Translated: CSVGRLQPQHF.

This rearrangement joins TRBV6-6 to TRBJ2-1; 7 bases map to TRBD2. V dropped 0 bases and J dropped 6; count of bases not matched to a gene: 2. The CDR3 loop spans 14 amino acids. Germline assignment: CDR1 MNHNY and CDR2 SVGAGI (reference sequence). This CDR3 is CASSYSGTTNEQFF. The CDR3 nucleotides read TGTGCCAGCAGTTACTCAGGGACTACCAATGAGCAGTTCTTC.

This chain links TRBV4-1 with TRBJ2-2, with 11 bases matching TRBD1. Germline CDR1 is MGHRA and CDR2 is YSYEKL. V lost 6 bases and J lost 0; bases outside the gene matches: 6. The CDR3 spans 17 residues. The CDR3 nucleotides are TGCGCCAGCAGAAAGGGACAGGGGGTCGCGAACACCGGGGAGCTGTTTTTT. Protein sequence: CASRKGQGVANTGELFF.

The chain links TRBV4-2 to TRBJ1-2, with TRBD1 as a possible D gene (5 bases). The germline V gene encodes CDR1 LGHNA and CDR2 YNFKEQ. V lost 1 base and J lost 9, with 12 bases in between. This CDR3 has 13 residues. In DNA form, the CDR3 reads TGTGCCAGCAGCCAAGTTGGTGAGGGGCGCTACACCTTC. It is translated as CASSQVGEGRYTF.

The chain is built from TRBV7-5 and TRBJ2-5. TRBV7-5 corresponds to a pseudogene. The CDR3 totals 15 residues. DNA of the CDR3: TGTGTCAGAAGCTCTAGTGTGGGGTCCCAAGAGACCCAGTACTTC. Translation gives CVRSSSVGSQETQYF.

V and J are TRBV6-4 and TRBJ2-3, with a tentative D call TRBD1 (5 bases). Trimming stripped 6 bases from V and 3 bases from J, with 16 bases between. CDR3 length: 15 residues. Germline V gene lookup returns CDR1 MRHNA and CDR2 SNTAGT. The CDR3 reads CASSPQGYGTDTQYF. The CDR3 DNA reads TGTGCCAGCAGCCCCCAGGGTTACGGGACAGATACGCAGTATTTT.

This chain uses TRBV7-9 with TRBJ2-4; possibly TRBD1 or TRBD2 for D (5 bases each). Germline V gene lookup returns CDR1 SEHNR and CDR2 FQNEAQ (reference sequence). The CDR3 loop spans 13 amino acids. V dropped 2 bases and J dropped 8 bases, with 10 bases sitting between them. The CDR3 protein is CASSLMGDDIQYF. CDR3 DNA sequence: TGTGCCAGCAGCTTAATGGGGGATGACATTCAGTACTTC.

This clone was recorded once. The J gene is TRBJ1-1, the V gene TRBV6-5, with D tentatively TRBD1 (5 bases). V lost 0 bases and J 6 bases, leaving 11 bases between the germline ends. Per germline, CDR1 MNHEY and CDR2 SVGAGI. The CDR3 has 14 residues. The CDR3 spells CASSYSRARAEAFF. CDR3 nucleotides: TGTGCCAGCAGTTACTCGCGGGCCAGGGCTGAAGCTTTCTTT.

Only a few counts were recorded for this clone. The chain employs TRBV30 and TRBJ1-2; D may be TRBD1 (5 bases). The CDR3 is 14 amino acids. CDR1 and CDR2 (germline): GTSNPN, SVGIG (reference sequence). V gave up 1 base and J gave up 0 bases, with 9 bases separating them. Here the CDR3 DNA reads TGTGCCTGGAGTGCCCAGACAGCTAACTATGGCTACACCTTC. This encodes CAWSAQTANYGYTF.

The chain is built from TRBV30 and TRBJ2-2; D is possibly TRBD1 or TRBD2 (5 bases each). V was trimmed by 4 bases and J by 6 bases, leaving 18 bases between them. The CDR3 totals 15 residues. CDR1 is GTSNPN and CDR2 is SVGIG in the germline V gene (reference sequence). DNA of the CDR3: TGTGCCTGGACTCGGGGACGTTCTAGTTCCGGGGAGCTGTTTTTT. It encodes CAWTRGRSSSGELFF.

The genes are TRBV29-1 and TRBJ1-1; 7 bases agree with TRBD1. Germline assignment: CDR1 SQVTM and CDR2 ANQGSEA. V was clipped by 4 bases and J by 2 bases; unmatched bases: 13. The CDR3 loop spans 16 amino acids. CDR3 residues: CSVGASGQDPNTEAFF. In DNA, the CDR3 is TGCAGCGTTGGGGCTTCCGGACAGGACCCCAACACTGAAGCTTTCTTT.

The CDR3: CASSLVSDAYEQYF. The CDR3 DNA is TGTGCCAGCAGCTTAGTTTCTGATGCCTACGAGCAGTACTTC. The chain has TRBV7-8 and TRBJ2-7; no clear D. V was pared by 1 base and J by 2 bases, with 9 bases between. The CDR3 totals 14 residues. The germline V gene encodes CDR1 SGHVS and CDR2 FQNEAQ.

The V and J genes are TRBV19 and TRBJ2-5, with D maybe TRBD1 (6 bases). This CDR3 is built from 14 residues. The V end lost 5 bases, the J end lost 5 bases, and 15 bases lay between the germline ends. The germline gives CDR1 LNHDA, CDR2 SQIVND (reference sequence). The DNA of the CDR3 is TGTGCCAGTAGTCCGTTCAGAAGGGGGGAGACCCAGTACTTC. As protein: CASSPFRRGETQYF. Drawing the rest from reference TRBV19 and TRBJ2-5, the complete variable domain is DGGITQSPKYLFRKEGQNVTLSCEQNLNHDAMYWYRQDPGQGLRLIYYSQIVNDFQKGDIAEGYSVSREKKESFPLTVTSAQKNPTAFYLCASSPFRRGETQYFGPGTRLLVL.

The count of this clone is one. This chain connects TRBV9 to TRBJ1-2; possible D gene TRBD1, 5 bases. This CDR3 is 13 amino acids long. V lost 4 bases and J lost 7, with 14 bases in between. The germline gives CDR1 SGDLS, CDR2 YYNGEE. The CDR3 spells CASSRDGQSGYTF. The CDR3 nucleotides are TGTGCCAGCAGCCGGGACGGGCAAAGTGGCTACACCTTC.

The genes are TRBV6-5 and TRBJ1-6; 7 bases agree with TRBD1. CDR1 and CDR2 (germline): MNHEY, SVGAGI. The CDR3 runs to 13 residues. J lost 11 bases, V lost 5 bases, and 6 bases had no gene match. CDR3 sequence: CASSPHRGTPLHF. The CDR3, as DNA: TGTGCCAGCAGTCCCCACAGGGGTACACCCCTCCACTTT.

This clone came up once. The CDR3 loop reads CASRQGSSGANVLTF. For the CDR3, the DNA is TGCGCCAGCAGACAGGGCAGCTCTGGGGCCAACGTCCTGACTTTC. The rearrangement joins TRBV4-1 to TRBJ2-6; D is possibly TRBD1 (6 bases). Looked up from germline, CDR1 is MGHRA and CDR2 is YSYEKL. V lost 6 bases and J lost 0, with 9 bases in between. This CDR3 comprises 15 residues.

This sequence joins TRBV21-1 and TRBJ2-7; the table calls TRBD2, which could not be checked here. TRBV21-1 is deemed a pseudogene. CDR3 length: 15 amino acids. CDR3 sequence reads: CASSKGPGVGYEQYF. The CDR3 nucleotides are TGTGCCAGCAGCAAAGGCCCGGGAGTAGGTTACGAGCAGTACTTC.

The chain combines TRBV4-1 with TRBJ2-5, with 9 bases lining up with TRBD2. V lost 1 base to trimming and J lost 3 bases; unmatched junction nucleotides: 6. Germline CDR1 MGHRA, CDR2 YSYEKL. This CDR3 spans 16 amino acids. Written as DNA, the CDR3 is TGCGCCAGCAGCCAAGGGGTAGCGGGGGTCGAAGAGACCCAGTACTTC. It codes for CASSQGVAGVEETQYF.

This clone was seen just once. The chain combines TRBV18 with TRBJ2-1; 10 bases map to TRBD1. V lost 3 bases, J lost 9 bases, and 8 bases stayed unmatched. Germline V gene lookup returns CDR1 KGHSH and CDR2 LQKENI. The CDR3 totals 15 residues. CDR3 DNA sequence: TGTGCCAGCTCACCTGGGGACAGGGGTAAAATTGAGCAGTTCTTC. It yields the protein CASSPGDRGKIEQFF.

The V and J genes are TRBV2 and TRBJ1-2, with TRBD1 matching 11 bases. CDR1 and CDR2 from the germline V gene are SNHLY and FYNNEI. The J segment lost 3 bases and the V segment lost 8 bases, leaving 5 bases of the junction unmatched. The CDR3 is 14 amino acids. In DNA, the CDR3 is TGTGCCAGCTTGATGGGACAGGGGGACTATGGCTACACCTTC. Its protein is CASLMGQGDYGYTF.

The V gene is TRBV7-2, the J gene TRBJ1-4; TRBD1 matches at 10 bases. This CDR3 is built from 15 residues. Germline trimming cut 0 bases from V and 6 bases from J; bases unmatched to any gene: 1. Germline V lookup: CDR1 SGHTA, CDR2 FQGNSA. CDR3 sequence reads: CASSLAGTGDEKLFF. The DNA for the CDR3 is TGTGCCAGCAGCTTAGCGGGGACAGGGGATGAAAAACTGTTTTTT.